The 18 T cell receptor beta chains presented below share a single source sample, sequenced in a study of blood T cells in healthy people across ages. A second PCR, run for about 7 to 12 cycles, used a sample-barcoded 5' primer plus a J-beta primer mix. MiXCR was run by TCRdb on the 5' RACE reads, yielding one entry per CDR3 protein. The sample yields roughly 1,500,000 distinct CDR3 sequences, roughly 32% seen once. The sequencing sample was made of blood. The receptors come from a woman in her twenties or thirties in good health.

This chain links TRBV20-1 with TRBJ2-3, with D tentatively TRBD2 (7 bases). Germline V gene sequence: CDR1 DFQATT, CDR2 SNEGSKA (reference sequence). Trimming removed 8 bases from V and 0 bases from J, with 18 bases in between. The CDR3 length is 15 residues. The CDR3 reads CSWQRGGVSTDTQYF. The CDR3, as DNA: TGCAGTTGGCAGAGAGGGGGGGTTAGCACAGATACGCAGTATTTT.

This clonotype was seen a few times. The rearrangement uses TRBV7-9 and TRBJ2-7, with D maybe TRBD1 (6 bases). The CDR3 consists of 13 residues. The V and J ends lost 5 bases and 5 bases respectively, with 13 bases between them. CDR1 SEHNR and CDR2 FQNEAQ come from the germline V gene (reference sequence). CDR3 in DNA: TGTGCCAGCAGCGCCGGGACACGCCACGAGCAGTACTTC. It codes for CASSAGTRHEQYF.

This rearrangement joins TRBV12-3 or TRBV12-4 to TRBJ1-6; D gene unclear. CDR3 length: 12 residues. Trimming shortened V by 5 bases and J by 10 bases, and 9 bases separated the two germline ends. CDR3 sequence reads: CASSIKGSPLHF. DNA of the CDR3: TGTGCCAGCAGTATAAAAGGCTCACCCCTCCACTTT.

CDR3 sequence: CASMGPSPEAFF. CDR3 nucleotides: TGTGCCAGCATGGGACCCTCGCCTGAAGCTTTCTTT. The V call is TRBV5-5, the J call TRBJ1-1; D is possibly TRBD1 (5 bases). V was clipped by 6 bases and J by 6 bases, with 12 bases between them. The CDR3 extends over 12 amino acids. Germline values: CDR1 SGHKS, CDR2 YYEKEE (reference sequence).

The gene calls are TRBV4-2 and TRBJ2-5, with TRBD2 matching 9 bases. V shed 1 base, J shed 2 bases, and the junction held 8 bases outside the gene matches. The CDR3 runs 17 residues. Germline loops: CDR1 LGHNA, CDR2 YNFKEQ. The CDR3 coding sequence is TGTGCCAGCAGCCAAGGTTATGGGCTAGCGGGGCAAGAGACCCAGTACTTC. It translates to CASSQGYGLAGQETQYF.

The DNA of the CDR3 is TGCAGTCCCACAGGGGGTACGTCAGGGGACTATGGCTACACCTTC. Protein: CSPTGGTSGDYGYTF. V is TRBV20-1 and J is TRBJ1-2, with 8 bases identical to TRBD1. The CDR3 consists of 15 residues. The germline CDR1 and CDR2 sequences are DFQATT and SNEGSKA (reference sequence). V was clipped by 8 bases and J by 3 bases; unmatched bases: 14.

This chain joins TRBV7-8 and TRBJ2-2; D remains ambiguous. The CDR3 has 16 amino acids. With 2 bases removed from V and 0 bases from J, the gap between germline ends came to 10 bases. CDR1 SGHVS and CDR2 FQNEAQ come from the germline V gene. The CDR3 here is CASSLSGKTNTGELFF. As DNA, the CDR3 is TGTGCCAGCAGCTTATCGGGCAAGACGAACACCGGGGAGCTGTTTTTT.

This chain uses TRBV4-1 with TRBJ2-7; 9 positions match TRBD2. Germline V CDR1 and CDR2: MGHRA, YSYEKL. V was pared by 0 bases and J by 3 bases, with 6 bases of the junction left unmatched. The CDR3 extends over 16 amino acids. CDR3 protein: CASSQEPSGRNYEQYF. The CDR3 nucleotides are TGCGCCAGCAGCCAAGAGCCCAGCGGGAGGAACTACGAGCAGTACTTC.

This clonotype was seen at least ten times. The genes are TRBV12-3 or TRBV12-4 and TRBJ2-5; TRBD1 aligns across 7 bases. This CDR3 contains 13 residues. Trimming took 7 bases from V and 2 from J; bases not matched to a gene: 4. The chain's CDR3 is CASTRDSQETQYF. The CDR3 nucleotides are TGTGCCAGCACCAGGGACAGTCAAGAGACCCAGTACTTC.

This clonotype has more than one count but fewer than ten. This sequence joins TRBV11-2 and TRBJ2-3, with D tentatively TRBD2 (5 bases). Trimming cost V 1 base and J 3 bases, with 14 bases left between them. Per the germline V gene, CDR1 is SGHAT and CDR2 is FQNNGV. The CDR3 runs 16 residues. DNA for the CDR3: TGTGCCAGCAGCTTAGGCGGGCCAGCGAGTACAGATACGCAGTATTTT. Protein product: CASSLGGPASTDTQYF.

A few counts support this clonotype. The rearrangement links TRBV7-9 to TRBJ1-1; the D is unclear. Trimming took 5 bases from V and 5 from J, leaving 12 bases between them. Germline V gives CDR1 SEHNR, CDR2 FQNEAQ (reference sequence). The CDR3 has 13 amino acids. The CDR3 nucleotides read TGTGCCAGCAGCCCAGGACCCGTTACTGAAGCTTTCTTT. Translation: CASSPGPVTEAFF.

This chain uses TRBV27 with TRBJ1-2, with a weak D call TRBD1 (6 bases). In germline, CDR1 is MNHEY, CDR2 SMNVEV (reference sequence). CDR3 length: 17 residues. Trimming left V 3 bases short and J 4 bases short, with 21 bases between. The CDR3 here is CASSFLGEAGATYGYTF. The CDR3 nucleotides are TGTGCCAGCAGTTTCCTCGGGGAGGCAGGGGCAACCTATGGCTACACCTTC.

The rearrangement joins TRBV14 to TRBJ2-7; D ambiguous. The germline gives CDR1 SGHDN, CDR2 FVKESK. Trimming cost V 1 base and J 4 bases, with 8 bases left between them. CDR3 size: 13 residues. CDR3 residues: CASSQGGKYEQYF. Written as DNA, the CDR3 is TGTGCCAGCAGCCAAGGCGGCAAATACGAGCAGTACTTC.

The V and J genes are TRBV7-6 and TRBJ2-7, with D perhaps TRBD1 (7 bases). Germline loops: CDR1 SGHVS, CDR2 FNYEAQ. V was clipped by 5 bases and J by 7 bases, with 24 bases between them. This CDR3 has 16 amino acids. CDR3 bases: TGTGCCAGCAGCCCGGAGGGGGCCCCTCCTCCCAGAGAGCAGTACTTC. Amino acids: CASSPEGAPPPREQYF.

The chain couples TRBV6-1 to TRBJ2-1, with D possibly matching TRBD2 (6 bases). From germline, CDR1 is MNHNS and CDR2 SASEGT. CDR3 length equals 11 residues. The V end was cut by 9 bases, the J end by 10 bases, with 13 bases between. CDR3 amino acids: CASGGCREQFF. CDR3 nucleotides: TGTGCCAGTGGGGGGTGTAGGGAGCAGTTCTTC.

This chain joins TRBV19 and TRBJ2-3; D possibly corresponds to TRBD2 (5 bases). With 3 bases removed from V and 4 bases from J, the gap between germline ends came to 14 bases. Germline V gives CDR1 LNHDA, CDR2 SQIVND (reference sequence). This CDR3 comprises 15 residues. The CDR3 bases are TGTGCCAGTAGTATTGAGGGATCGAAGGCAGATACGCAGTATTTT. It codes for CASSIEGSKADTQYF.

This chain links TRBV2 with TRBJ2-5; maybe TRBD1 (5 bases). V was cut by 6 bases and J by 5 bases, with 13 bases left in between. The CDR3 sequence is 13 residues long. The V gene's germline CDR1 is SNHLY and CDR2 FYNNEI. The CDR3 sequence: CASRPGSGETQYF. The CDR3 DNA reads as TGTGCCAGCAGACCAGGGTCTGGGGAGACCCAGTACTTC.

The J gene is TRBJ1-5, the V gene TRBV2; 10 bases line up with TRBD1. In germline, CDR1 is SNHLY, CDR2 FYNNEI. V lost 7 bases, J lost 4 bases, and 7 bases stayed unmatched. CDR3 length: 15 residues. DNA of the CDR3: TGTGCCAGCAACCAGGGACAGGGGAGGAATCAGCCCCAGCATTTT. Its protein product is CASNQGQGRNQPQHF. The entire variable domain, with the rest obtained from reference TRBV2 and TRBJ1-5, is as follows: EPEVTQTPSHQVTQMGQEVILRCVPISNHLYFYWYRQILGQKVEFLVSFYNNEISEKSEIFDDQFSVERPDGSNFTLKIRSTKLEDSAMYFCASNQGQGRNQPQHFGDGTRLSIL.